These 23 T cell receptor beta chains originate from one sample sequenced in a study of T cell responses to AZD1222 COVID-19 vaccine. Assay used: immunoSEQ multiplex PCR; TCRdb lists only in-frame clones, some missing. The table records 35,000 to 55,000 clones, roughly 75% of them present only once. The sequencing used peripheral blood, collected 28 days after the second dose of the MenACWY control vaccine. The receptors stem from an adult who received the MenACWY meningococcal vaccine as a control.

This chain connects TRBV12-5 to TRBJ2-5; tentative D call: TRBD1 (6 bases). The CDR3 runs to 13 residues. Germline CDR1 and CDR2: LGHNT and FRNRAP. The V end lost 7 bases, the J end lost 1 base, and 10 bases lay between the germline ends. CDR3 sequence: CASANRVQETQYF. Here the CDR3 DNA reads TGTGCTAGTGCCAACAGGGTCCAAGAGACCCAGTACTTC. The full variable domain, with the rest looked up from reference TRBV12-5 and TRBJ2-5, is DARVTQTPRHKVTEMGQEVTMRCQPILGHNTVFWYRQTMMQGLELLAYFRNRAPLDDSGMPKDRFSAEMPDATLATLKIQPSEPRDSAVYFCASANRVQETQYFGPGTRLLVL.

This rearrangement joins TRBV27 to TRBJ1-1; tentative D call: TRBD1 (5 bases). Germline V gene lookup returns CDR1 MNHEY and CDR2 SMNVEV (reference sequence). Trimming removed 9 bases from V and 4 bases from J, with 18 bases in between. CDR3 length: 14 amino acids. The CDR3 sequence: CASTPGRRSTEAFF. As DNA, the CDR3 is TGTGCCAGTACGCCGGGGCGCCGAAGCACTGAAGCTTTCTTT.

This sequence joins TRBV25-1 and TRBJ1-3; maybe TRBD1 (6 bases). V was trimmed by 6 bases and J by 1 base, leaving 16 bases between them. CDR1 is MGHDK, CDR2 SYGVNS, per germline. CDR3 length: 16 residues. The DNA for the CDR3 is TGTGCCAGCAGGAGAGGGGGAGCGGGGTCTGGAAACACCATATATTTT. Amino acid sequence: CASRRGGAGSGNTIYF.

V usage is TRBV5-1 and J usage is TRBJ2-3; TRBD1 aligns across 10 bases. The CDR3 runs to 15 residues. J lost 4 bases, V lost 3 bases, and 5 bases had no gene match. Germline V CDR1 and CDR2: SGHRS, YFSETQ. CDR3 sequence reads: CASSSTGGAADTQYF. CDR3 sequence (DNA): TGCGCCAGCAGCTCGACAGGGGGCGCAGCAGATACGCAGTATTTT.

The CDR3 nucleotides read TGTGCCAGCAGCTCTAGCGGACGCACAGATACGCAGTATTTT. It codes for CASSSSGRTDTQYF. The J gene is TRBJ2-3, the V gene TRBV7-2, with 7 bases identical to TRBD2. The J segment lost 1 base and the V segment lost 4 bases, leaving 2 bases of the junction unmatched. Germline CDR1 and CDR2: SGHTA and FQGNSA. CDR3 length: 14 residues.

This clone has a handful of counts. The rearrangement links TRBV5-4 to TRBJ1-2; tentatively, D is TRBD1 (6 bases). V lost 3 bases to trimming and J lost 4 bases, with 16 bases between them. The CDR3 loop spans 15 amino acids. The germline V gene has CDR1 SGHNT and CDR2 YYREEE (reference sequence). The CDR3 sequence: CASSSGMDRPYGYTF. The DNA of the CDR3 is TGTGCCAGCAGCTCTGGGATGGACAGACCCTATGGCTACACCTTC.

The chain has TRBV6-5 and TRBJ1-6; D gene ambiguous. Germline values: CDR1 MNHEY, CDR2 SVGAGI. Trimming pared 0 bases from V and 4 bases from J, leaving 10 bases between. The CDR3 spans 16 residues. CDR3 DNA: TGTGCCAGCAGTTACTCCAAACAGATTTATAATTCACCCCTCCACTTT. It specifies CASSYSKQIYNSPLHF.

The CDR3 protein is CASSVQGAIQGTSGRAPEQYF. The CDR3 DNA reads as TGTGCCAGCAGTGTACAGGGGGCGATTCAAGGGACTAGCGGGAGGGCCCCTGAGCAGTACTTC. The J gene is TRBJ2-7, the V gene TRBV2; TRBD2 aligns across 16 bases. This CDR3 comprises 21 residues. V was clipped by 4 bases and J by 7 bases; unmatched bases: 22. Germline V gene sequence: CDR1 SNHLY, CDR2 FYNNEI.

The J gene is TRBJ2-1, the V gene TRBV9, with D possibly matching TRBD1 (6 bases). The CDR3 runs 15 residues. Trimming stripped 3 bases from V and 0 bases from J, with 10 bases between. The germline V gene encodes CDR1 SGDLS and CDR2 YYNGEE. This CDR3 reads CASSDQGSSYNEQFF. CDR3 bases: TGTGCCAGCAGCGATCAGGGGAGCTCCTACAATGAGCAGTTCTTC.

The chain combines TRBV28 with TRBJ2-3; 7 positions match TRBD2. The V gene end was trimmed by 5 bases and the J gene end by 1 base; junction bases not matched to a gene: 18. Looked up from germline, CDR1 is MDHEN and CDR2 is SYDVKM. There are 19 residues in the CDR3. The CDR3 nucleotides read TGTGCCAGCAGTCGCCGCGGGGGTTTGAGCGGCTCTGGCACAGATACGCAGTATTTT. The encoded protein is CASSRRGGLSGSGTDTQYF.

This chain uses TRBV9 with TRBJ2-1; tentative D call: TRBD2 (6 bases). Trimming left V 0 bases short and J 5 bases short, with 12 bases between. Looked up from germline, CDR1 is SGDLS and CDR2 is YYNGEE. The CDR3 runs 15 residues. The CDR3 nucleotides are TGTGCCAGCAGCGTAGGCGGGGCAGGAAACAATGAGCAGTTCTTC. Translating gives CASSVGGAGNNEQFF.

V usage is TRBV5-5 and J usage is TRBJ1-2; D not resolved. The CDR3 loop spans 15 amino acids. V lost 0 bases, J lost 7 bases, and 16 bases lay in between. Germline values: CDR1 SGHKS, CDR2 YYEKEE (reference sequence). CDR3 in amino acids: CASSLDAGSYSGYTF. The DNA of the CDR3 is TGTGCCAGCAGCTTGGATGCGGGGAGCTACTCTGGCTACACCTTC.

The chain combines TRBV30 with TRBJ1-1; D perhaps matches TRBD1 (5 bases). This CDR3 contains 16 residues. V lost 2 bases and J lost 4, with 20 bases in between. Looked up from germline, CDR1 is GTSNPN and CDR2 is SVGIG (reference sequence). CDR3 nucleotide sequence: TGTGCCTGGAGTCGAGGGTCCAGCGGGGGTGGCACTGAAGCTTTCTTT. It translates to CAWSRGSSGGGTEAFF.

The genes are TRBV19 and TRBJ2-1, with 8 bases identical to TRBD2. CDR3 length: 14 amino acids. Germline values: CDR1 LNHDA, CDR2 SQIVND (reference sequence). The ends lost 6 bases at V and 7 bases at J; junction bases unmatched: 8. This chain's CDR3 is CASRRGAGDNEQFF. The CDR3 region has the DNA TGTGCCAGTAGACGCGGAGCGGGAGATAATGAGCAGTTCTTC.

The CDR3 sequence: CASSLSLSRGRYAGELFF. CDR3 nucleotides: TGTGCCAGCAGCTTAAGTCTCTCCAGGGGGAGGTACGCCGGGGAGCTGTTTTTT. V gene TRBV7-2 combines with J gene TRBJ2-2, with D possibly TRBD1 on 7 matching bases. Trimming left V 2 bases short and J 6 bases short, with 22 bases between. Germline V gene sequence: CDR1 SGHTA, CDR2 FQGNSA. This CDR3 comprises 18 residues.

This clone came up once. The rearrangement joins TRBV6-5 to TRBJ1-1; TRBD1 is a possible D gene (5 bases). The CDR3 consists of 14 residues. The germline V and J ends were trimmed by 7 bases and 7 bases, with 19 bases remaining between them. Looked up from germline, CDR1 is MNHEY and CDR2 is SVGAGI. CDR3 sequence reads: CASNWGGGLGEAFF. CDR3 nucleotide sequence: TGTGCCAGCAATTGGGGGGGAGGTCTTGGTGAAGCTTTCTTT.

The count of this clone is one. The CDR3 DNA sequence: TGCGCCAGCAGCCCCCTCCCTGGGGCGGAAGTCGAAAAACTGTTTTTT. Amino acid sequence: CASSPLPGAEVEKLFF. The chain employs TRBV4-1 and TRBJ1-4; perhaps TRBD1 as D (5 bases). V shed 4 bases and J shed 8 bases, with 20 bases lying between them. Germline assignment: CDR1 MGHRA and CDR2 YSYEKL. The CDR3 sequence is 16 residues long.

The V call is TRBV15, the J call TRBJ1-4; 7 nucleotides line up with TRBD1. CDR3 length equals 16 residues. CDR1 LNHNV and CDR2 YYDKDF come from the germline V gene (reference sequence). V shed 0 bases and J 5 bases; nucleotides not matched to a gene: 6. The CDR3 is CATSRDRGRGNEKLFF. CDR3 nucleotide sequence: TGTGCCACCAGCAGAGATCGAGGCAGGGGGAATGAAAAACTGTTTTTT.

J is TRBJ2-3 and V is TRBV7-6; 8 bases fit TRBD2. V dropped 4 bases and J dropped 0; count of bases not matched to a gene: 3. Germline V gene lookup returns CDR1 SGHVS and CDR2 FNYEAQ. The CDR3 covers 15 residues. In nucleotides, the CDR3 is TGTGCCAGCAGCTCGGGGGGGCTTAGCACAGATACGCAGTATTTT. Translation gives CASSSGGLSTDTQYF.

This chain's CDR3 is CASSQQPGSGELFF. In DNA form, the CDR3 reads TGTGCCAGCAGCCAACAACCGGGGTCCGGGGAGCTGTTTTTT. The V and J genes are TRBV3-1 (or the pseudogene TRBV3-2) and TRBJ2-2; possible D gene TRBD2, 5 bases. Trimming stripped 2 bases from V and 6 bases from J, with 10 bases between. CDR1 LGHDT and CDR2 YNNKEL come from the germline V gene (reference sequence). The CDR3 runs 14 residues.

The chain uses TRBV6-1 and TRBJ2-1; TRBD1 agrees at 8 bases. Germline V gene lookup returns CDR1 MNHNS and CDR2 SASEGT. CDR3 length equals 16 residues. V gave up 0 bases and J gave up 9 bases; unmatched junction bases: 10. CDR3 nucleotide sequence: TGTGCCAGCAGTGAAGCGCGGGGACAGGCTTCTAGTGAGCAGTTCTTC. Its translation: CASSEARGQASSEQFF.

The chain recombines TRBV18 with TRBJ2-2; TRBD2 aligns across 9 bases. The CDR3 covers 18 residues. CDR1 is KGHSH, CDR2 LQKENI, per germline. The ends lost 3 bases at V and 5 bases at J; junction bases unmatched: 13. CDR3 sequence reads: CASSPQRTGTSRTGELFF. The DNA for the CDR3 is TGTGCCAGCTCACCCCAAAGAACCGGGACTAGCAGGACCGGGGAGCTGTTTTTT.

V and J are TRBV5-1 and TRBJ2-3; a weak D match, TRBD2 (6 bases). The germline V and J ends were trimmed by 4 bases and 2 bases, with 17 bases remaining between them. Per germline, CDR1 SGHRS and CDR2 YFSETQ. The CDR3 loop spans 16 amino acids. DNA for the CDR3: TGCGCCAGCAGCCCAGGAGGAGCGGGTTTCACAGATACGCAGTATTTT. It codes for CASSPGGAGFTDTQYF.